Each of the 8 T cell receptor beta chains below was sequenced from the same sample in a study of blood T cell repertoires in COVID-19. Measured with immunoSEQ multiplex PCR; TCRdb has only the in-frame clones, and not every one. The sample has about 220,000 clones, about 79% seen once. The sample was peripheral blood. Source of these receptors: a man aged 35-49 years who had recovered from COVID-19.

The rearrangement joins TRBV7-2 to TRBJ2-7; 9 bases map to TRBD1. CDR1 is SGHTA and CDR2 is FQGNSA in the germline V gene. Trimming at V came to 3 bases and at J to 5 bases, leaving 8 bases not matched to a gene. There are 15 residues in the CDR3. CDR3 sequence (DNA): TGTGCCAGCAGCTTCCGGGACAGGGAACTTGACGAGCAGTACTTC. Amino acid sequence: CASSFRDRELDEQYF.

On this clone itself: Its ends do not fully match the called genes, so a read error is possible. The gene calls are TRBV7-7 and TRBJ2-2; no firm D call. Germline CDR1 and CDR2: SSHAT and FNYEAQ (reference sequence). CDR3 length: 17 residues. CDR3 DNA: TGTGCTAGCAGCCCCGCCCGTGGATCCCGGGACACCGGGGAGCTGTTTTTT. Amino acids: CASSPARGSRDTGELFF.

V and J are TRBV29-1 and TRBJ1-1; tentative D call: TRBD1 (5 bases). Germline lookup yields CDR1 SQVTM and CDR2 ANQGSEA. This CDR3 has 14 amino acids. V lost 7 bases, J lost 2 bases, and 17 bases lay in between. CDR3 loop: CSGQGGLANTEAFF. The CDR3 DNA sequence: TGCAGCGGCCAGGGTGGGTTGGCTAACACTGAAGCTTTCTTT.

The V gene is TRBV18, the J gene TRBJ2-4; D gene uncertain. Trimming left V 6 bases short and J 4 bases short, with 22 bases between. Germline CDR1 reads KGHSH; CDR2 reads LQKENI. This CDR3 spans 17 amino acids. CDR3 coding DNA: TGTGCCAGCTCGCGCACCCCAGTGGTGACTCCTAAAAACATTCAGTACTTC. Translation gives CASSRTPVVTPKNIQYF.

This clone was counted a single time. Written as DNA, the CDR3 is TGCGCCAGCAGCTCGCACTCTCTATACACAGATACGCAGTATTTT. Translating gives CASSSHSLYTDTQYF. The rearrangement joins TRBV5-1 to TRBJ2-3, with D unresolved. V dropped 3 bases and J dropped 2 bases, with 13 bases sitting between them. The CDR3 length is 15 residues. The germline CDR1 and CDR2 sequences are SGHRS and YFSETQ.

This clone has a single count. The V gene is TRBV7-8, the J gene TRBJ2-2; 14 nucleotides align to TRBD2. CDR1 SGHVS and CDR2 FQNEAQ come from the germline V gene. V trimming: 1 base; J trimming: 0 bases; junction bases outside the gene matches: 4. The CDR3 is 19 amino acids. The CDR3 loop is CASSLEGLAGVSNTGELFF. Here the CDR3 DNA reads TGTGCCAGCAGCTTAGAGGGACTAGCGGGAGTTTCGAACACCGGGGAGCTGTTTTTT.

The V and J genes are TRBV2 and TRBJ2-5, with D maybe TRBD2 (6 bases). The CDR3 spans 14 residues. Germline-derived CDR1 and CDR2 are SNHLY and FYNNEI. V was trimmed by 3 bases and J by 5 bases, leaving 13 bases between them. The CDR3 spells CASSDRLEGETQYF. DNA of the CDR3: TGTGCCAGCAGTGACAGGTTGGAGGGGGAGACCCAGTACTTC.

The chain couples TRBV3-1 (or the pseudogene TRBV3-2) to TRBJ2-5; a weak D match, TRBD2 (6 bases). This CDR3 contains 14 residues. V was clipped by 4 bases and J by 6 bases, with 15 bases between them. CDR1 and CDR2 from the germline V gene are LGHDT and YNNKEL (reference sequence). The CDR3 here is CASSPGRGSQTQYF. For the CDR3, the DNA is TGTGCCAGCAGCCCCGGGCGGGGATCCCAGACCCAGTACTTC.